This is a list of T cell receptor beta chains from one sample in a study of preoperative IRX-2 immunotherapy in early breast cancer. Data came from immunoSEQ multiplex PCR; TCRdb stores just in-frame clones and leaves some out. This table holds roughly 35,000 clones, 90% to 95% found once. The sample here was taken from a patient treated with IRX-2 immunotherapy. The receptor set was obtained from a human donor with breast cancer. Both conserved end residues are part of each CDR3. The D gene is left open where the match is weak. The size of a clone is reported for some rows only, either as once, few or many, or as a class for expanded clones.

clone size	V gene	J gene	D gene	CDR3 DNA	CDR3 protein
NA	TRBV18	TRBJ1-4	NA	TGTGCCAGCTCACTCTCCCAGGGTGGTGAAAAACTGTTTTTT	CASSLSQGGEKLFF
NA	TRBV19	TRBJ1-5	TRBD1	TGTGCCAGTCAGGGGGCCTTTGGGCAGCCCCAGCATTTT	CASQGAFGQPQHF
NA	TRBV16	TRBJ2-7	NA	TGTGCCAGCAGCCCACTTGACGAGCAGTACTTC	CASSPLDEQYF
NA	TRBV5-6	TRBJ2-1	TRBD2	TGTGCCAGCAGCCGTAGCGGGGGAAACAATGAGCAGTTCTTC	CASSRSGGNNEQFF
NA	TRBV2	TRBJ2-2	TRBD2	TGTGCCAGCAAAAGGACTAGCGGACCGTGGGAGCTGTTTTTT	CASKRTSGPWELFF
few	TRBV6-1	TRBJ2-7	NA	TGTGCCAGCAGTGGTCAGGGGCTGGATGGAAACGAGCAGTACTTC	CASSGQGLDGNEQYF
NA	TRBV30	TRBJ1-5	NA	TGTGCCTGGACAGTAGGGAACAATCAGCCCCAGCATTTT	CAWTVGNNQPQHF
NA	TRBV10-1	TRBJ2-1	TRBD2	TGCGCCACGGCTAGCGGGGGGCTCAGCTCCTACAATGAGCAGTTCTTC	CATASGGLSSYNEQFF
NA	TRBV19	TRBJ2-3	NA	TGTGCCAGTAGTATGGGCACAGATACGCAGTATTTT	CASSMGTDTQYF
once	TRBV7-8	TRBJ2-3	NA	TGTGCCAGCAGCTTATTTGGTAGCGGTGGGGGAATCACAGATACGCAGTATTTT	CASSLFGSGGGITDTQYF
NA	TRBV4-2	TRBJ2-7	TRBD1	TGTGCCAGCAGCCGGGACAGGGATAACGAGCAGTACTTC	CASSRDRDNEQYF
once	TRBV19	TRBJ2-3	NA	TGTGCCAGTAGCTCGGCCCACGCAATGGCAGATACGCAGTATTTT	CASSSAHAMADTQYF
NA	TRBV4-3	TRBJ2-7	NA	TGCGCCAGCAGCCAAGACGTTAGCGGAGTATACGAGCAGTACTTC	CASSQDVSGVYEQYF
NA	TRBV7-8	TRBJ1-5	TRBD1	TGTGCCAGCAGCTTAGGAGGACAGGGGGCGCGTTATCAGCCCCAGCATTTT	CASSLGGQGARYQPQHF
NA	TRBV9	TRBJ2-7	NA	TGTGCCAGCAGCCCCGCCCCAGGGACAAACTACGAGCAGTACTTC	CASSPAPGTNYEQYF
NA	TRBV5-5	TRBJ1-4	TRBD1	TGTGCCAGCAGCTTGGGGACAGGGGATGAAAAACTGTTTTTT	CASSLGTGDEKLFF
NA	TRBV5-8	TRBJ2-6	TRBD1	TGTGCCGGGAGGGACAGGGGGCGACCTGGGGCCAACGTCCTGACTTTC	CAGRDRGRPGANVLTF
NA	TRBV7-9	TRBJ2-7	NA	TGTGCCAGCAGCTATAGGGGCGGCGGACTTGCCTACGAGCAGTACTTC	CASSYRGGGLAYEQYF
NA	TRBV7-9	TRBJ2-1	TRBD1	TGTGCCAGCAGACCGGGACAGACCTACAATGAGCAGTTCTTC	CASRPGQTYNEQFF
NA	TRBV6-5	TRBJ2-2	TRBD1	TGTGCCAGCAGCGCGGGACAGGGAGGCGGGGAGCTGTTTTTT	CASSAGQGGGELFF
NA	TRBV7-2	TRBJ2-1	NA	TGTGCCAGCAGCTACCGCCAAGGGTGGGGCAACAATGAGCAGTTCTTC	CASSYRQGWGNNEQFF
once	TRBV4-1	TRBJ2-7	TRBD1	TGCGCCAGCAGCCACCCAGGGGGCACGGACGAGCAGTACTTC	CASSHPGGTDEQYF
NA	TRBV19	TRBJ2-2	NA	TGTGCCAGTACAATAGGGGGAGGCCTCGGCGGGGAGCTGTTTTTT	CASTIGGGLGGELFF
NA	TRBV28	TRBJ2-5	NA	TGTGCCAGCAGTAGAGGACACAGGACGAGTGGAGAGACCCAGTACTTC	CASSRGHRTSGETQYF
NA	TRBV5-1	TRBJ2-7	NA	TGCGCCAGCTATCAGCCCGGGACTTCCTTCTACGAGCAGTACTTC	CASYQPGTSFYEQYF
NA	TRBV18	TRBJ1-5	NA	TGTGCCAGCGAGCAGGAGTTTGGACAGCCCCAGCATTTT	CASEQEFGQPQHF
few	TRBV7-2	TRBJ1-3	TRBD1	TGTGCCAGCAGCTTAGTTCCAGGGGGCGGAAACACCATATATTTT	CASSLVPGGGNTIYF
NA	TRBV2	TRBJ1-2	TRBD1	TGTGCCATTGCCCGGGACAGGGTTGACTACACCTTC	CAIARDRVDYTF
NA	TRBV6-5	TRBJ1-5	NA	TGTGCCAGCAGTCTGGATAGAGGGGGCAATCAGCCCCAGCATTTT	CASSLDRGGNQPQHF